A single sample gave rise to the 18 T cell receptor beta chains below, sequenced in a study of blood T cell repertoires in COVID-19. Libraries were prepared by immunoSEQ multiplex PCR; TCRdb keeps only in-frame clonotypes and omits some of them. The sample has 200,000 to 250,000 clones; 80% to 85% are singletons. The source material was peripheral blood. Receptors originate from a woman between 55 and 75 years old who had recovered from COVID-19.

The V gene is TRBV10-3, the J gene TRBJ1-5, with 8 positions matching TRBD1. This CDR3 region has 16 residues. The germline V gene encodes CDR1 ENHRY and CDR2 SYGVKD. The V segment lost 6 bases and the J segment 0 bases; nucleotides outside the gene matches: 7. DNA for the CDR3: TGTGCCATCAGCCCGGACAGGGCGTATAGCAATCAGCCCCAGCATTTT. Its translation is CAISPDRAYSNQPQHF.

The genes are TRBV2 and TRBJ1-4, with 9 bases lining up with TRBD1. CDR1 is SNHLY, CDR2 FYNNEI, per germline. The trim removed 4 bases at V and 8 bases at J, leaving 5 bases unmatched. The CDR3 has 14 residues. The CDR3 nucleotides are TGTGCCAGCAGTGCCGGGACAGGGACCGAAAAACTGTTTTTT. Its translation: CASSAGTGTEKLFF.

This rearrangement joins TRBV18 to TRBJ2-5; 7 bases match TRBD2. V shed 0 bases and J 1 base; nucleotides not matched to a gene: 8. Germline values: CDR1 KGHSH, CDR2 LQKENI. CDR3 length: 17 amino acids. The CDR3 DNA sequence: TGTGCCAGCTCACCACCCTTAGCGGGTAGACGCCAAGAGACCCAGTACTTC. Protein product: CASSPPLAGRRQETQYF.

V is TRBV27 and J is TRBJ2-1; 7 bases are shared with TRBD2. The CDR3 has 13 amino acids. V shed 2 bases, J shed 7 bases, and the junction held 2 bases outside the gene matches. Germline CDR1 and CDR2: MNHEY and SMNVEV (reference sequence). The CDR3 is CASSLGGGNEQFF. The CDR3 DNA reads TGTGCCAGCAGTTTAGGGGGGGGTAATGAGCAGTTCTTC.

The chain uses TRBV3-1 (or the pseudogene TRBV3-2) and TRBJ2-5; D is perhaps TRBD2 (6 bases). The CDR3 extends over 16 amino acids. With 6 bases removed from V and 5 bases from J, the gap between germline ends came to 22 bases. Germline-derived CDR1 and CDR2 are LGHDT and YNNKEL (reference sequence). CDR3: CASSRSTTRAGETQYF. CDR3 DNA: TGTGCCAGCAGTCGATCGACGACTAGGGCGGGGGAGACCCAGTACTTC.

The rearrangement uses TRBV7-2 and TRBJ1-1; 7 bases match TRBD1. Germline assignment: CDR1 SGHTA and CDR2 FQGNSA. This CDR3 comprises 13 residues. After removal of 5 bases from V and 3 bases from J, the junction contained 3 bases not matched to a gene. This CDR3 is CASSIDRDTEAFF. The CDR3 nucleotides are TGTGCCAGCAGCATTGACAGGGACACTGAAGCTTTCTTT.

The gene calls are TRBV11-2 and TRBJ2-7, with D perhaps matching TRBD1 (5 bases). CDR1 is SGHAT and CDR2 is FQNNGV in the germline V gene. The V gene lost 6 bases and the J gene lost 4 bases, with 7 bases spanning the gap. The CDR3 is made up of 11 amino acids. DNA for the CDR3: TGTGCCAGCAGAGGGGAATACGAGCAGTACTTC. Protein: CASRGEYEQYF.

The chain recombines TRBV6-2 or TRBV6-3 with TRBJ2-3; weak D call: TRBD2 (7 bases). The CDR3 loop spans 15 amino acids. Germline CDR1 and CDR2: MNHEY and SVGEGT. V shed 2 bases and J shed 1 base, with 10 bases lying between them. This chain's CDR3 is CASSYGRGRTDTQYF. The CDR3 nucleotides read TGTGCCAGCAGTTACGGGCGGGGGCGCACAGATACGCAGTATTTT.

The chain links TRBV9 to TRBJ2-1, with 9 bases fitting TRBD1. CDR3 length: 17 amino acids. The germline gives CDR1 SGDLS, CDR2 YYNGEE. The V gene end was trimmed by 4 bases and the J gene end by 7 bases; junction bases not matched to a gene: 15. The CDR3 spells CASSFTPRDRAFNEQFF. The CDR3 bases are TGTGCCAGCAGCTTCACCCCCCGGGACAGGGCTTTTAATGAGCAGTTCTTC.

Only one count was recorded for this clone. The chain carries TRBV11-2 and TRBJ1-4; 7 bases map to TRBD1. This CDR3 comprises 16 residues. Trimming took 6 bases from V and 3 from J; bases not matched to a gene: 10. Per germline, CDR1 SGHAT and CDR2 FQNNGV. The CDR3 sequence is CASRQLQGTANEKLFF. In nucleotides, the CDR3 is TGTGCCAGCAGGCAACTACAGGGGACGGCTAATGAAAAACTGTTTTTT.

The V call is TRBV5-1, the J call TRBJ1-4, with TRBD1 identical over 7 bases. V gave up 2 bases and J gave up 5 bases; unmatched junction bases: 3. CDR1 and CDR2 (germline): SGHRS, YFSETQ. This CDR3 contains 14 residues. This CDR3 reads CASSFGTANEKLFF. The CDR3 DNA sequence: TGCGCCAGCAGCTTCGGGACAGCAAATGAAAAACTGTTTTTT.

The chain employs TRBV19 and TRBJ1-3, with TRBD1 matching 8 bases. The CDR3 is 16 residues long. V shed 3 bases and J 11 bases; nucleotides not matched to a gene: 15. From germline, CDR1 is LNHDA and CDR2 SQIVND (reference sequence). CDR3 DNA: TGTGCCAGTAGTATGTTGGGCAGGGGGCTGTTATACCCCATATATTTT. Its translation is CASSMLGRGLLYPIYF.

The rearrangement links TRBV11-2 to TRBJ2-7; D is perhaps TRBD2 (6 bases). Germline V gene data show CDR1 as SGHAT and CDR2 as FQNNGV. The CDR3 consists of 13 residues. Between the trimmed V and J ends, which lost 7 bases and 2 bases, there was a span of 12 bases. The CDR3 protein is CASNQREPYEQYF. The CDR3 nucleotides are TGTGCCAGCAACCAACGGGAGCCCTACGAGCAGTACTTC.

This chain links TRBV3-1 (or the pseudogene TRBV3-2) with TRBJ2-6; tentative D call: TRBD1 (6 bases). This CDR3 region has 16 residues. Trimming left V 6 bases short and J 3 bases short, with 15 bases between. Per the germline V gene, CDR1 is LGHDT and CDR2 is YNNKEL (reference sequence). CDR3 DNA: TGTGCCAGCAGTGTGGGGGCCGTATATGGGGCCAACGTCCTGACTTTC. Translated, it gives CASSVGAVYGANVLTF.

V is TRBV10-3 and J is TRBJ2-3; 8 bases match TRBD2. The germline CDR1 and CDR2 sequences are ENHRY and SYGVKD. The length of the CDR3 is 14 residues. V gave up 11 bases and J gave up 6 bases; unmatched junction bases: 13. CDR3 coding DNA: TGTGCCGCCTCTCTAGCGGGTAGTGGGGATACGCAGTATTTT. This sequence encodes CAASLAGSGDTQYF.

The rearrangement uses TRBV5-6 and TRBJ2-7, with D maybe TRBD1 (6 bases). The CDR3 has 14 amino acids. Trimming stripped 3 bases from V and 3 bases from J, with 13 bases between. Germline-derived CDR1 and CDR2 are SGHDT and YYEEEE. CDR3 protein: CASSWGHLFYEQYF. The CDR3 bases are TGTGCCAGCAGCTGGGGACACCTCTTCTACGAGCAGTACTTC.

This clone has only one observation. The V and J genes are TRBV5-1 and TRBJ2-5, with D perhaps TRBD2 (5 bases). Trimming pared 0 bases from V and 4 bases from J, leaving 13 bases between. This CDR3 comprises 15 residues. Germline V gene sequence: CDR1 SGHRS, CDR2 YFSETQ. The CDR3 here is CASSLGRGLRETQYF. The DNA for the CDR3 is TGCGCCAGCAGCTTGGGTCGGGGTCTGAGAGAGACCCAGTACTTC.

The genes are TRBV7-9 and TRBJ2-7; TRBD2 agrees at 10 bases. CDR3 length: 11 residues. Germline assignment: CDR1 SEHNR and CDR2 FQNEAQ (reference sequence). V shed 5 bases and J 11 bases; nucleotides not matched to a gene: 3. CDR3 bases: TGTGCCAGCAGCGAAACTAGCGGGGAGTACTTC. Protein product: CASSETSGEYF.